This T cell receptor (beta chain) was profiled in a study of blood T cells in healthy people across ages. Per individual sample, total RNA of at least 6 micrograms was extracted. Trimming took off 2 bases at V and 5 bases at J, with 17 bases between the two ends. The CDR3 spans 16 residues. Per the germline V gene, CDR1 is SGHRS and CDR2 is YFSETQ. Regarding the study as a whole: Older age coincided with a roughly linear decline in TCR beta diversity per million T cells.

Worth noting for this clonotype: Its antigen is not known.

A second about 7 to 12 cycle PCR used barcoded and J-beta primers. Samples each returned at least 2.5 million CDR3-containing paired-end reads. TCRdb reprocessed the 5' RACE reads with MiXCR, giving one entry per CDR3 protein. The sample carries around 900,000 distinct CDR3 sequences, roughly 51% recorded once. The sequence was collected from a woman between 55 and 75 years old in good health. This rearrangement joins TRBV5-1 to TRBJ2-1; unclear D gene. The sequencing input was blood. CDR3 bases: TGCGCCAGCAGCTTTTTCGACCGACTCTCAAACAATGAGCAGTTCTTC. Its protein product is CASSFFDRLSNNEQFF.